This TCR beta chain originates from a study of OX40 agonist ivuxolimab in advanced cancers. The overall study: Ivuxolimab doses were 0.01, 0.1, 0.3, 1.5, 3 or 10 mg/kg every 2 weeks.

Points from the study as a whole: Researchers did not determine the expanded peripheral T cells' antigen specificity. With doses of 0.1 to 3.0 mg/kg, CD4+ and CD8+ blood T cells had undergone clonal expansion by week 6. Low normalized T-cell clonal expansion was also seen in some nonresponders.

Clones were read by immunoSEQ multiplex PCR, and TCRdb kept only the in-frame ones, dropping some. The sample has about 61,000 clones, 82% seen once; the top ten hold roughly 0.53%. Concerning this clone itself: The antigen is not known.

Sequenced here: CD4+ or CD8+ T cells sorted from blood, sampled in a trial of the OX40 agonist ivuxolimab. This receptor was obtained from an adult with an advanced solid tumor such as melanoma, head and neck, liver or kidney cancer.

CDR3 DNA: TGTGCCAGCAGTTCCTCGCACAGGGCGAACACTGAAGCTTTCTTT. This translates into CASSSSHRANTEAFF. The V gene is TRBV27, the J gene TRBJ1-1, with a weak D call TRBD1 (6 bases). V was pared by 4 bases and J by 1 base, with 13 bases between. Germline CDR1 is MNHEY and CDR2 is SMNVEV (reference sequence). This CDR3 contains 15 residues.